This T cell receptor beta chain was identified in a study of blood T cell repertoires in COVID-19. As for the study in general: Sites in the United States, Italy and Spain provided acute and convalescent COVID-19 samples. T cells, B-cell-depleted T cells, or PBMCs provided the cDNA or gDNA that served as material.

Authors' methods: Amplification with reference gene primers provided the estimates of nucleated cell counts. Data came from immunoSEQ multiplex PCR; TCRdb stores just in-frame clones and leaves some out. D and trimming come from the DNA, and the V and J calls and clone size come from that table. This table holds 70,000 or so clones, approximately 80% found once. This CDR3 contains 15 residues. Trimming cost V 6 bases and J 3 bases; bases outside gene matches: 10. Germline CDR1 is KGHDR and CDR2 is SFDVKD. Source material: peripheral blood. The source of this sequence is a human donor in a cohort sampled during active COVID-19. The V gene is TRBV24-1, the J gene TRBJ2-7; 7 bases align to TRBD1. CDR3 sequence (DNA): TGTGCCACCAGTAATGGGGATAGACAGGGCTACGAGCAGTACTTC. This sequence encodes CATSNGDRQGYEQYF.